This TCR beta chain came from a study of identical twins. Study-level results: Among beta out-of-frame sequences, excess sharing between twins appeared weaker. Models underestimated out-of-frame TCR alpha sharing in monozygotic twins.

Via MiXCR, TCRdb re-called the 5' RACE reads, giving one row per CDR3 protein. The sample gives 270,000 or so distinct CDR3 sequences, about 8.3% of which show up once; 2.5% to 3.5% is in the top ten. The CDR3 totals 15 residues. CDR1 ENHRY and CDR2 SYGVKD come from the germline V gene. J gave up 9 bases and V 10 bases, and 20 bases lay outside the gene matches. This clonotype was observed a few times. Its antigen remains unknown. The same sample was also used in a study of yellow fever vaccine responses in identical twins.

The chain carries TRBV10-3 and TRBJ2-5; 7 bases are a match to TRBD2. This TCR was recovered from a woman aged 18 to 35 in good health. Sequenced sample: CD8+ T cells sorted from blood. The DNA for the CDR3 is TGTGCCACCCAGGGCGGGATAGCCCTTGGGGGGGCCCAGTACTTC. Translation: CATQGGIALGGAQYF.